Sequencing of this T cell receptor (beta chain) was carried out in a study of post-analysis software for immune sequencing data. Study-level information: Relapsing-remitting, secondary progressive and progressive-relapsing multiple sclerosis were all included among the disease courses. Study-level points and caveats: F measure showed strong co-clustering of same-batch samples. When compared against controls, multiple sclerosis patients showed significantly lower normalized Chao1 diversity.

Researchers reported that TCR beta cDNA libraries carried unique molecular identifiers. Each batch of roughly 0.95 to 10 million T cells produced 450,000 to 500,000 cDNA molecules. TCRdb used MiXCR to reprocess the PCR reads, holding one entry per CDR3 protein. The data contain approximately 660,000 distinct CDR3 sequences, approximately 59% of them singletons. Remarks on this clonotype: Its specificity is unknown.

This TCR derives from a girl between 2 and 10 years old with multiple sclerosis. The sample taken for sequencing was blood.

This CDR3 is CASSFGDRGGYGYTF. CDR3 sequence (DNA): TGTGCCAGCAGTTTCGGGGACAGGGGAGGCTATGGCTACACCTTC. The chain employs TRBV27 and TRBJ1-2; 10 positions agree with TRBD1. V lost 3 bases to trimming and J lost 4 bases; unmatched junction nucleotides: 5. The CDR3 loop spans 15 amino acids. Per germline, CDR1 MNHEY and CDR2 SMNVEV (reference sequence).